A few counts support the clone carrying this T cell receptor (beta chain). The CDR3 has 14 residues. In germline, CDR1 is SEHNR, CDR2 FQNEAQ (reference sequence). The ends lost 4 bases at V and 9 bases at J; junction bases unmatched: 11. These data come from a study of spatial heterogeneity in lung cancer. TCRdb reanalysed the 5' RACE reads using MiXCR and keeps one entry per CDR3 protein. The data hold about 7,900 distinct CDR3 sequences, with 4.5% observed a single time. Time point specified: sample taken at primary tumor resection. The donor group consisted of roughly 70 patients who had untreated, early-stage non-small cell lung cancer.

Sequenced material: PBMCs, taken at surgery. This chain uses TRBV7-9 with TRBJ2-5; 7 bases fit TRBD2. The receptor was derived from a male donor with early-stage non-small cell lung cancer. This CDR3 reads CASSSRAGRGAQYF. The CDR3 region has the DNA TGTGCCAGCAGCTCCCGGGCAGGACGGGGGGCCCAGTACTTC.